This record looks at one T cell receptor (beta chain) sequence and its context. This sample is drawn from a study of blood T cell repertoires in COVID-19. This CDR3 comprises 17 residues. Germline V gene lookup returns CDR1 SGHDN and CDR2 FVKESK. After removal of 4 bases from V and 3 bases from J, the junction contained 11 bases not matched to a gene. Authors' analysis steps: Estimated nucleated cell counts came from reference gene primer amplification. Only in-frame clones appear in the TCRdb table, and some are missing; sequencing was by immunoSEQ multiplex PCR. The D gene and trimming were derived from the DNA, and the V and J assignments and clone size from that table. The sample lists tens of thousands of clones, roughly four fifths occurring once.

This TCR came from a human donor in a cohort sampled during active COVID-19. The sample was peripheral blood. The chain links TRBV14 to TRBJ1-2, with 10 bases matching TRBD1. The CDR3 region has the DNA TGTGCCAGCAGCCGTTCCCGTGGGACAGGGGCTGACTATGGCTACACCTTC. Its protein product is CASSRSRGTGADYGYTF. The full variable domain, completed using reference TRBV14 and TRBJ1-2, is EAGVTQFPSHSVIEKGQTVTLRCDPISGHDNLYWYRRVMGKEIKFLLHFVKESKQDESGMPNNRFLAERTGGTYSTLKVQPAELEDSGVYFCASSRSRGTGADYGYTFGSGTRLTVV.